This note documents a single T cell receptor beta chain sequence. This CDR3 is 16 amino acids long. Germline trimming cut 4 bases from V and 0 bases from J; bases unmatched to any gene: 3. CDR1 and CDR2 (germline): KGHSH, LQKENI. Produced via immunoSEQ multiplex PCR; TCRdb's table is partial and in-frame only. This sample has approximately 300,000 clones, with 88% found just once. The data stem from a study of blood T cell repertoires in COVID-19. The clonotype comes from a woman aged 25 to 39 with COVID-19, enrolled during active disease. The sequenced sample consisted of peripheral blood. The chain employs TRBV18 and TRBJ2-3; the match to TRBD2 covers 11 bases. The CDR3 DNA sequence: TGTGCCAGCTCACTTGGGACTAGCGGTAGCACAGATACGCAGTATTTT. Its protein is CASSLGTSGSTDTQYF. The full variable domain, with the rest looked up from reference TRBV18 and TRBJ2-3, is NAGVMQNPRHLVRRRGQEARLRCSPMKGHSHVYWYRQLPEEGLKFMVYLQKENIIDESGMPKERFSAEFPKEGPSILRIQQVVRGDSAAYFCASSLGTSGSTDTQYFGPGTRLTVL.